Below are 7 T cell receptor beta chains sequenced from a single sample in a study of breast tumors, draining lymph nodes, adjacent tissues. TCRdb recomputed calls from the multiplex PCR reads with MiXCR, one row per CDR3 protein. The table records tens of thousands of distinct CDR3 sequences, approximately 60% of them present only once. Sequenced sample: tumor-adjacent breast tissue. The receptors stem from a female donor with breast cancer. Some clones in this sample may be carry-over from other donors' samples.

CDR3 sequence (DNA): TGTGCCACCAGTGATTTGCAGTTTGGGAGCAGTGATACGCAGTATTTT. Its translation: CATSDLQFGSSDTQYF. This chain uses TRBV24-1 with TRBJ2-3; possible D gene TRBD2, 5 bases. This CDR3 spans 16 amino acids. The V and J ends lost 0 bases and 6 bases respectively, with 15 bases between them. Germline assignment: CDR1 KGHDR and CDR2 SFDVKD.

A note on this clonotype: It is likely a read error, because the conserved phenylalanine at the end of the CDR3 is missing. The V and J genes are TRBV7-9 and TRBJ1-6; maybe TRBD1 (5 bases). Trimming stripped 3 bases from V and 10 bases from J, with 10 bases between. Germline V gene data show CDR1 as SEHNR and CDR2 as FQNEAQ (reference sequence). The CDR3 is made up of 13 amino acids. CDR3 amino acids: CASSFTGSSPLHL. Here the CDR3 DNA reads TGTGCCAGCAGCTTTACAGGAAGCTCACCCCTCCACCTT.

The chain couples TRBV19 to TRBJ1-5; unclear D gene. This CDR3 spans 13 amino acids. Germline V lookup: CDR1 LNHDA, CDR2 SQIVND (reference sequence). Deletions cut 2 bases from V and 2 bases from J, with 4 bases between. The CDR3 loop reads CASSILRNQPQHF. The CDR3, as DNA: TGTGCCAGTAGTATATTACGCAATCAGCCCCAGCATTTT.

In its sample, this clonotype is medium-sized. The chain has TRBV20-1 and TRBJ2-3; 12 bases match TRBD2. The CDR3 is made up of 14 amino acids. The trim removed 8 bases at V and 2 bases at J, leaving 5 bases unmatched. Germline assignment: CDR1 DFQATT and CDR2 SNEGSKA (reference sequence). The CDR3: CSRTSGTFTDTQYF. The CDR3 bases are TGCAGTCGGACTAGCGGGACCTTCACAGATACGCAGTATTTT.

The genes are TRBV5-1 and TRBJ2-2; no clear D gene. Germline loops: CDR1 SGHRS, CDR2 YFSETQ. The CDR3 extends over 15 amino acids. Trimming pared 6 bases from V and 1 base from J, leaving 13 bases between. The CDR3 DNA reads TGCGCCAGCACTTGGCAGGCAGGGAACACCGGGGAGCTGTTTTTT. Translation gives CASTWQAGNTGELFF.

The V and J genes are TRBV6-4 and TRBJ2-3; 9 positions agree with TRBD2. CDR3 length: 17 residues. Trimming cost V 5 bases and J 2 bases; bases outside gene matches: 11. CDR1 and CDR2 from the germline V gene are MRHNA and SNTAGT. The CDR3 DNA reads as TGTGCCAGCAGTACCGTAGCGGGAGTGGACCCCACAGATACGCAGTATTTT. Protein sequence: CASSTVAGVDPTDTQYF.

The rearrangement links TRBV19 to TRBJ2-1; tentative D call: TRBD1 (6 bases). This CDR3 has 13 residues. Germline values: CDR1 LNHDA, CDR2 SQIVND (reference sequence). Trimming removed 5 bases at V and 7 bases at J, with 12 bases between. The CDR3 loop reads CASSPRDTNEQFF. CDR3 sequence (DNA): TGTGCCAGTAGTCCCCGGGACACAAATGAGCAGTTCTTC.